This T cell receptor (beta chain) is drawn from a study of Ad26.COV2.S vaccination and SARS-CoV-2 variants. Germline V lookup: CDR1 SGHVS, CDR2 FQNEAQ. Deletions cut 4 bases from V and 0 bases from J, with 7 bases between. The CDR3 sequence is 14 residues long. Sequencing was performed with immunoSEQ multiplex PCR; in TCRdb, only in-frame clones are kept and a portion is missing. The sample lists approximately 460,000 clones, approximately 90% seen once, with about 1.5% in the top ten. Treatment indicated: 15 to 20 received Ad26.COV2.S at low or high dose, single or two shots; 5 received placebo; per-sample allocation not given. Vaccine and placebo recipients were sampled on day 63 after the first injection.

The chain joins TRBV7-8 to TRBJ2-1, with D perhaps assigned TRBD1 or TRBD2 (5 bases each). The TCR comes from a person between 18 and 65 years old who received the Ad26.COV2.S COVID-19 vaccine or a placebo. Sequenced material: peripheral blood, taken in a trial of Ad26.COV2.S vaccine versus placebo. The CDR3 nucleotides read TGTGCCAGCAGCTCGGGACCCTCCTACAATGAGCAGTTCTTC. It translates to CASSSGPSYNEQFF.